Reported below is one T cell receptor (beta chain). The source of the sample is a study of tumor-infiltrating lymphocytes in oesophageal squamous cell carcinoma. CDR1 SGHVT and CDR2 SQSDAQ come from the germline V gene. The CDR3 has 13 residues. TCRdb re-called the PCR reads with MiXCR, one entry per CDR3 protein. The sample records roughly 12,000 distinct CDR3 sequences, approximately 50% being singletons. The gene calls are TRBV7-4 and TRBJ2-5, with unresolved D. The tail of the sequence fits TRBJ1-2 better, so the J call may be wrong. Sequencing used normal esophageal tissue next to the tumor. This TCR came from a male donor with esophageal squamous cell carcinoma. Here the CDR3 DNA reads TGTGCCAGCAGCCCCGAGGCCTCGTCTGGCTACACCTTC. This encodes CASSPEASSGYTF.